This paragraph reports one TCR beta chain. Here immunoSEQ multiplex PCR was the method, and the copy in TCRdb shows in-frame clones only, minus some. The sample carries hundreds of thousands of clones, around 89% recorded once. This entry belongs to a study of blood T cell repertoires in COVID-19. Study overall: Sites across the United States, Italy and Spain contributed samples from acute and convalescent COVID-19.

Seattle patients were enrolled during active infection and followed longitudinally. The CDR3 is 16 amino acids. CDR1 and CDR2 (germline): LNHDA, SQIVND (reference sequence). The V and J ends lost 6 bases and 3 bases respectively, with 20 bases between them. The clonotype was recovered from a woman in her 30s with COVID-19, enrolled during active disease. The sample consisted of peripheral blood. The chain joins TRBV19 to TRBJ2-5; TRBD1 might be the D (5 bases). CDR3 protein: CASRLSHVEDKETQYF. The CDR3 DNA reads TGTGCCAGTAGGCTATCACATGTAGAGGACAAAGAGACCCAGTACTTC. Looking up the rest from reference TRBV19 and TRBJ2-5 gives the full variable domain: DGGITQSPKYLFRKEGQNVTLSCEQNLNHDAMYWYRQDPGQGLRLIYYSQIVNDFQKGDIAEGYSVSREKKESFPLTVTSAQKNPTAFYLCASRLSHVEDKETQYFGPGTRLLVL.